The clone carrying this TCR beta chain was observed once. This sample is part of a study of shared clonotypes between healthy human individuals. V was clipped by 7 bases and J by 6 bases, with 22 bases between them. The CDR3 contains 15 residues. Germline V lookup: CDR1 ENHRY, CDR2 SYGVKD. The protocol was immunoSEQ multiplex PCR, while the TCRdb copy is restricted to in-frame clones and leaves out a portion. The sample contains some 690,000 clones, 90% of which appear only once. The donor cohort consisted entirely of Caucasian adults residing in Nashville, Tennessee. The TCR originated in a man in his late teens or twenties in good health. Some clones in this sample may be carry-over from other donors' samples. The sample consisted of memory CD8+ T cells from PBMCs. Stated subset: CD45RO+ cells pooled with CCR7-negative TemRA cells. The V call is TRBV10-3, the J call TRBJ2-7, with D perhaps matching TRBD2 (5 bases). The CDR3 protein is CAITPSLGVPAEQYF. In DNA, the CDR3 is TGTGCCATCACCCCCTCGCTCGGGGTCCCGGCCGAGCAGTACTTC.